This entry describes one T cell receptor (beta chain). This record comes from a study of blood T cell repertoires in COVID-19. In the original processing: Amplification from reference gene primers served as the basis for estimated nucleated cell counts. Sequenced by immunoSEQ multiplex PCR; TCRdb stores in-frame clones only, minus some. The DNA was the basis for D and trimming; V, J and clone size are from that table. The repertoire holds around 110,000 clones, with 70% to 85% as singletons. Germline V gives CDR1 LGHNA, CDR2 YNFKEQ. This CDR3 is built from 16 residues. Trimming took 3 bases from V and 0 from J, leaving 12 bases between them.

Sequenced sample: peripheral blood. This TCR came from a woman in her 70s with acute or convalescent COVID-19. The genes are TRBV4-2 and TRBJ1-3, with a possible D match to TRBD1 (6 bases). CDR3 amino acids: CASSQEQGFSGNTIYF. DNA of the CDR3: TGTGCCAGCAGCCAGGAACAGGGTTTCTCTGGAAACACCATATATTTT.